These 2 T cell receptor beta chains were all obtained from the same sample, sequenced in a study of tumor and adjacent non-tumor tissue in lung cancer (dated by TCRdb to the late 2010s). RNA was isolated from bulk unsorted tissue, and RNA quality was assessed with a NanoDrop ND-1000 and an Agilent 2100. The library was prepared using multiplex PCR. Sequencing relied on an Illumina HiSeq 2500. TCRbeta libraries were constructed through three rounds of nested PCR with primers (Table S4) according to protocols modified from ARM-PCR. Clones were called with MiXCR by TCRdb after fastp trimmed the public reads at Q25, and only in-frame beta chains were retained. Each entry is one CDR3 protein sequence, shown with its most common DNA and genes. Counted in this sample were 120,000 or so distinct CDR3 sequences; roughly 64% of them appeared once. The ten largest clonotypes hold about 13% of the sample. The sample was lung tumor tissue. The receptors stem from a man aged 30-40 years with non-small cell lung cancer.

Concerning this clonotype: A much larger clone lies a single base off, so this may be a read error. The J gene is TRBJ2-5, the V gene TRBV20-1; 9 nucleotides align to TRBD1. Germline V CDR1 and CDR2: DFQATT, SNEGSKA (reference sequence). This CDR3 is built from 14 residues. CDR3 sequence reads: CSARTGGYQETRYF. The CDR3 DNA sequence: TGCAGTGCTAGGACAGGGGGTTACCAAGAGACCCGGTACTTC.

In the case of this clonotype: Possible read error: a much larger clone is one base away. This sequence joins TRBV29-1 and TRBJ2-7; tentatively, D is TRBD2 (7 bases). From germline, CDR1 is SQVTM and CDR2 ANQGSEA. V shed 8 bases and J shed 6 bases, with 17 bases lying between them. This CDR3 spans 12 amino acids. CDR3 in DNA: TGCAGCACTGGGGGGGCTTCAGGCGAGCAGTACTTC. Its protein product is CSTGGASGEQYF.